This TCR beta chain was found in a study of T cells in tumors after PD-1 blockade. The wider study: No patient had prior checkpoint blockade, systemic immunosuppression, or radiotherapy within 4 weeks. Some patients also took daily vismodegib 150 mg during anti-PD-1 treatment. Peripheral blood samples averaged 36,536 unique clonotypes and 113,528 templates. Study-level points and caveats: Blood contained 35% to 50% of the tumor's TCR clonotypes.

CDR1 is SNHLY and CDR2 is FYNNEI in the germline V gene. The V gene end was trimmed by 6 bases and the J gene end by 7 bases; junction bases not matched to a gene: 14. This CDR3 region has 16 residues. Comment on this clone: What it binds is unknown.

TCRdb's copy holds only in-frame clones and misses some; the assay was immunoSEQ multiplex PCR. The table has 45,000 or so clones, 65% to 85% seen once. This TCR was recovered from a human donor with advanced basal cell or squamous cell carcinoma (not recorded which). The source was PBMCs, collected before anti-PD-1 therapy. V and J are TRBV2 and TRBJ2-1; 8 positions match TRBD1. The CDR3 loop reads CASRGKGTGLGNEQFF. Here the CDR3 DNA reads TGTGCCAGCAGAGGGAAGGGGACAGGTCTCGGGAATGAGCAGTTCTTC.